A selection of T cell receptor beta chains follows, all from one sample in a study of blood T cell repertoires in COVID-19. Repertoires were generated with immunoSEQ multiplex PCR, while TCRdb's copy carries only in-frame clones and drops some. In the table there are a few hundred thousand clones, less than 85% of which are singletons. What was sequenced was peripheral blood. Source of these receptors: a man aged 55 to 70 who had recovered from COVID-19. Both conserved end residues are trimmed from each CDR3. The order of the fields is J gene, V gene, CDR3 length, CDR3 protein.

j_call: TRBJ2-3; v_call: TRBV29-1; cdr3_length: 9; cdr3_aa: SGLSTDTQY
j_call: TRBJ2-5; v_call: TRBV10-3; cdr3_length: 18; cdr3_aa: AISESGPGSVAEEKETQY
j_call: TRBJ1-2; v_call: TRBV7-9; cdr3_length: 11; cdr3_aa: ASTLGQDYGYT
j_call: TRBJ1-6; v_call: TRBV3-1/TRBV3-2; cdr3_length: 13; cdr3_aa: ASSLTGGENSPLH
j_call: TRBJ2-5; v_call: TRBV11-1; cdr3_length: 13; cdr3_aa: ASSLSGRAGETQY
j_call: TRBJ1-2; v_call: TRBV2; cdr3_length: 11; cdr3_aa: ASGTTGGNGYT
j_call: TRBJ2-1; v_call: TRBV11-3; cdr3_length: 13; cdr3_aa: ASSLLAGGNNEQF
j_call: TRBJ1-5; v_call: TRBV28; cdr3_length: 13; cdr3_aa: ASSSGQSSNQPQH
j_call: TRBJ1-6; v_call: TRBV12-3/TRBV12-4; cdr3_length: 11; cdr3_aa: ASSLVQGSPLH
j_call: TRBJ1-5; v_call: TRBV5-6; cdr3_length: 15; cdr3_aa: ASSFRGTVNSNQPQH
j_call: TRBJ2-1; v_call: TRBV11-3; cdr3_length: 12; cdr3_aa: ASSPQVNYNEQF
j_call: TRBJ1-3; v_call: TRBV14; cdr3_length: 13; cdr3_aa: ASSQDWAAGNTIY
j_call: TRBJ1-2; v_call: TRBV5-4; cdr3_length: 13; cdr3_aa: ASSLANRANYGYT
j_call: TRBJ1-2; v_call: TRBV18; cdr3_length: 13; cdr3_aa: ASSPVNEGPRGYT
j_call: TRBJ2-5; v_call: TRBV27; cdr3_length: 13; cdr3_aa: ASSLSRGIGETQY
j_call: TRBJ1-6; v_call: TRBV5-1; cdr3_length: 15; cdr3_aa: ASSLGPTGTGLSPLH